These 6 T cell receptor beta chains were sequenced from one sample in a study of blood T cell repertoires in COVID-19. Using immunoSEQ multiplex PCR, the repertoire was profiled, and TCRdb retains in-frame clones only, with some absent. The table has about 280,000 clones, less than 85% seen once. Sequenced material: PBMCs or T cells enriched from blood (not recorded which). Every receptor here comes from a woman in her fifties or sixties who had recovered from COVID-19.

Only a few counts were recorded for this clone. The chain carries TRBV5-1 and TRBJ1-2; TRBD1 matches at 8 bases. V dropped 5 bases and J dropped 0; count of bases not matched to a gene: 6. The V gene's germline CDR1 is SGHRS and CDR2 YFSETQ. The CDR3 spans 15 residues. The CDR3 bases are TGCGCCAGCAGTCCTAGACAGGGGCCTAACTATGGCTACACCTTC. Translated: CASSPRQGPNYGYTF.

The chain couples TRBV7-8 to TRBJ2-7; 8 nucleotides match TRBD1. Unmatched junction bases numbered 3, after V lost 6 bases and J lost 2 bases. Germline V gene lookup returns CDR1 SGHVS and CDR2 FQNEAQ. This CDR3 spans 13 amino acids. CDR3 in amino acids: CASRPGGAYEQYF. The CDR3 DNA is TGTGCCAGCAGGCCAGGGGGCGCCTACGAGCAGTACTTC.

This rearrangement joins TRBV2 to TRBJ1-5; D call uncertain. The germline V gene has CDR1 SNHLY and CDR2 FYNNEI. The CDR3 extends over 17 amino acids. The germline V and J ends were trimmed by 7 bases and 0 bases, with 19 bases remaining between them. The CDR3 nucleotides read TGTGCCAGCAAGCCGCCCTATGGGGAGCCTAGCAATCAGCCCCAGCATTTT. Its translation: CASKPPYGEPSNQPQHF.

Here the CDR3 reads CASSLGLGGSNTEAFF. The CDR3 nucleotides are TGTGCCAGCAGCTTAGGATTAGGAGGGTCTAACACTGAAGCTTTCTTT. The rearrangement uses TRBV7-6 and TRBJ1-1; D is undetermined. Trimming left V 1 base short and J 2 bases short, with 14 bases between. Germline assignment: CDR1 SGHVS and CDR2 FNYEAQ. The CDR3 sequence is 16 residues long.

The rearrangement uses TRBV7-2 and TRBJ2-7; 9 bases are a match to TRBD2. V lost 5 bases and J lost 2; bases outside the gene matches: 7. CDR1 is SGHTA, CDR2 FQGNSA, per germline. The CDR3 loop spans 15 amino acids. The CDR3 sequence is CASSVGLASAYEQYF. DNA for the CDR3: TGTGCCAGCAGCGTGGGACTAGCTAGCGCCTACGAGCAGTACTTC.

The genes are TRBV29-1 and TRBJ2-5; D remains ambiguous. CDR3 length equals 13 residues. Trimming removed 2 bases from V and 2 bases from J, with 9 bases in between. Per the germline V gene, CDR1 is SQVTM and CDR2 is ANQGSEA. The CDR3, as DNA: TGCAGCGTTGAATTGGCAGTTCAAGAGACCCAGTACTTC. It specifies CSVELAVQETQYF.